Following are 29 T cell receptor beta chains from one sample sequenced in a study of T cells in Graves' hyperthyroidism and ophthalmopathy. There were TCR beta CDR3 regions amplified from RNA transcripts. With the HTBI primer set, the TCR CDR3 went through a first round of RT-PCR. TCRdb reanalysed the multiplex PCR reads using MiXCR and keeps one entry per CDR3 protein. The data contain roughly 840,000 distinct CDR3 sequences, over 35% of them seen just once; the ten biggest clones take up 8.9%. The specimen sequenced was blood. These receptor sequences come from a man between 18 and 35 years old with Graves' hyperthyroidism.

This clonotype was observed at least ten times. The V gene is TRBV20-1, the J gene TRBJ1-3, with D unclear. V was cut by 2 bases and J by 3 bases, with 8 bases left in between. This CDR3 comprises 13 residues. Germline values: CDR1 DFQATT, CDR2 SNEGSKA (reference sequence). The CDR3 sequence is CSARRDGGNTIYF. CDR3 nucleotides: TGCAGTGCTAGACGGGATGGTGGAAACACCATATATTTT.

On this clonotype: Relative to the germline gene, one junction end is altered; a read error may explain this. J is TRBJ1-5 and V is TRBV11-2, with D possibly matching TRBD1 (5 bases). This CDR3 comprises 14 residues. Germline-derived CDR1 and CDR2 are SGHAT and FQNNGV. Written as DNA, the CDR3 is TGTGCCAGCAACTTACCCACAGGTGGGCAGCCCCAGCATTTT. It is translated as CASNLPTGGQPQHF.

This clonotype appeared many times. The chain is built from TRBV29-1 and TRBJ2-2; TRBD2 aligns across 8 bases. Trimming took 6 bases from V and 7 from J; bases not matched to a gene: 7. The CDR3 consists of 13 residues. The germline CDR1 and CDR2 sequences are SQVTM and ANQGSEA. DNA of the CDR3: TGCAGCGTCCAGCGGGAGATGCTCGGGGAGCTGTTTTTT. Its translation is CSVQREMLGELFF.

This clonotype was seen only a few times. The V gene is TRBV2, the J gene TRBJ2-7; D possibly corresponds to TRBD1 (6 bases). Germline V CDR1 and CDR2: SNHLY, FYNNEI. V lost 5 bases to trimming and J lost 1 base, with 15 bases between them. This CDR3 region has 15 residues. The CDR3 here is CASSFSDSSSYEQYF. The CDR3 bases are TGTGCCAGCAGTTTCTCGGACAGTTCTTCCTACGAGCAGTACTTC.

The CDR3 sequence: CSARDGRGFTGELFF. Written as DNA, the CDR3 is TGCAGTGCTAGAGATGGCAGGGGTTTCACCGGGGAGCTGTTTTTT. The chain links TRBV20-1 to TRBJ2-2; maybe TRBD1 (6 bases). CDR3 length equals 15 residues. Germline V gene data show CDR1 as DFQATT and CDR2 as SNEGSKA (reference sequence). Between the trimmed V and J ends, which lost 0 bases and 4 bases, there was a span of 12 bases.

This clonotype was seen at least ten times. The chain has TRBV20-1 and TRBJ1-5, with TRBD1 matching over 7 bases. Germline trimming cut 5 bases from V and 5 bases from J; bases unmatched to any gene: 6. CDR1 is DFQATT, CDR2 SNEGSKA, per germline (reference sequence). This CDR3 has 13 residues. The CDR3 loop is CSASTGRHQPQHF. The DNA of the CDR3 is TGCAGTGCTTCGACAGGGAGGCATCAGCCCCAGCATTTT.

Worth noting for this clonotype: This may be a read error: a much more frequent sequence differs by one nucleotide. V and J are TRBV20-1 and TRBJ1-3, with unresolved D. The V gene's germline CDR1 is DFQATT and CDR2 SNEGSKA (reference sequence). The CDR3 length is 11 residues. The CDR3 DNA is TGCAGTGCTAGGGAGGGAAACACCGTATATTTT. It yields the protein CSAREGNTVYF.

V gene TRBV7-2 combines with J gene TRBJ1-1; D gene ambiguous. The CDR3 loop spans 13 amino acids. Germline lookup yields CDR1 SGHTA and CDR2 FQGNSA. The germline V and J ends were trimmed by 5 bases and 11 bases, with 18 bases remaining between them. The CDR3 reads CASSLTDAPGAFF. The CDR3 DNA reads TGTGCCAGCAGCCTAACAGACGCCCCCGGTGCTTTCTTT.

A word on this clonotype: Germline and junction disagree at one end, which may indicate a read error. The chain is built from TRBV7-7 and TRBJ2-5, with TRBD2 matching 9 bases. Germline-derived CDR1 and CDR2 are SSHAT and FNYEAQ (reference sequence). The CDR3 runs to 17 residues. CDR3 in DNA: TGTGCTAGCACCGCTAGCGGGGAGGATCCATACCAAGAGACCCAGTACTTC. Translated, it gives CASTASGEDPYQETQYF.

The rearrangement uses TRBV29-1 and TRBJ2-7; 7 nucleotides agree with TRBD1. CDR3 size: 10 residues. Germline CDR1 SQVTM, CDR2 ANQGSEA. V lost 8 bases, J lost 3 bases, and 1 base stayed unmatched. The CDR3 bases are TGCAGCTACAGGGGCTACGAGCAGTACTTC. It is translated as CSYRGYEQYF.

This clonotype was observed at least ten times. V is TRBV7-2 and J is TRBJ2-5, with 8 bases identical to TRBD2. The germline V gene encodes CDR1 SGHTA and CDR2 FQGNSA. The CDR3 is 15 amino acids. Trimming cost V 5 bases and J 0 bases; bases outside gene matches: 5. The CDR3 region has the DNA TGTGCCAGCAGCAATGGACTAGCCTACCAAGAGACCCAGTACTTC. Translated: CASSNGLAYQETQYF.

The chain is built from TRBV10-3 and TRBJ1-2, with D possibly being TRBD1 (5 bases). CDR3 length: 16 amino acids. CDR1 is ENHRY and CDR2 is SYGVKD in the germline V gene. V was cut by 5 bases and J by 2 bases, with 18 bases left in between. The CDR3 here is CAISYNAPGTNYGYTF. The CDR3 DNA reads TGTGCCATCAGTTACAACGCCCCCGGGACCAACTATGGCTACACCTTC.

The chain carries TRBV9 and TRBJ1-2; D ambiguous. The germline V gene has CDR1 SGDLS and CDR2 YYNGEE. CDR3 length equals 13 residues. V was shortened by 4 bases and J by 5 bases, with 12 bases between the two germline ends. CDR3 protein: CASSLNGIYGYTF. The CDR3 DNA reads TGTGCCAGCAGCTTAAACGGGATTTATGGCTACACCTTC.

The chain couples TRBV7-3 to TRBJ1-1; D is ambiguous. Looked up from germline, CDR1 is SGHTA and CDR2 is FQGTGA. The CDR3 spans 14 residues. V shed 5 bases and J shed 4 bases, with 14 bases lying between them. The CDR3 loop is CASSTAQERTEAFF. In nucleotides, the CDR3 is TGTGCCAGCAGCACAGCGCAGGAGCGCACTGAAGCTTTCTTT.

This clonotype was detected many times. CDR3 coding DNA: TGCAGCGTCACCCGACAGGAGGCCCCCTACGAGCAGTACTTC. It is translated as CSVTRQEAPYEQYF. This chain connects TRBV29-1 to TRBJ2-7, with D possibly matching TRBD1 (6 bases). The ends were cut back, 6 bases at V and 2 bases at J, with 17 bases in the middle. CDR1 and CDR2 from the germline V gene are SQVTM and ANQGSEA. CDR3 length: 14 amino acids.

About this clonotype itself: The junction and the germline gene differ at one end; a read error may be behind it. The rearrangement uses TRBV7-3 and TRBJ2-5; D possibly corresponds to TRBD1 (6 bases). The CDR3 is made up of 13 amino acids. Germline CDR1 reads SGHTA; CDR2 reads FQGTGA. CDR3 bases: TGTGCCAGCAGCTTAGGGGGCAGGGAGACCCGGTACTTC. This translates into CASSLGGRETRYF.

The chain couples TRBV24-1 to TRBJ1-1, with D unresolved. The ends were cut back, 12 bases at V and 1 base at J, with 14 bases in the middle. The CDR3 sequence is 13 residues long. Germline values: CDR1 KGHDR, CDR2 SFDVKD. The CDR3 protein is CAFGGRGNTEAFF. The CDR3 coding sequence is TGTGCCTTTGGTGGGAGAGGGAACACTGAAGCTTTCTTT.

The chain is built from TRBV19 and TRBJ2-5; 8 bases match TRBD1. This CDR3 spans 15 amino acids. V shed 5 bases and J 2 bases; nucleotides not matched to a gene: 7. CDR1 and CDR2 (germline): LNHDA, SQIVND (reference sequence). The CDR3 protein is CASSVDRGQQETQYF. CDR3 DNA: TGTGCCAGTAGTGTTGACAGGGGACAACAAGAGACCCAGTACTTC.

The V gene is TRBV9, the J gene TRBJ1-5, with a tentative D call TRBD1 (6 bases). CDR1 and CDR2 (germline): SGDLS, YYNGEE. This CDR3 is 16 amino acids long. The V end lost 4 bases, the J end lost 1 base, and 15 bases lay between the germline ends. The CDR3 DNA reads TGTGCCAGCAGCTTGGGGGCAAGGCGGAGCAATCAGCCCCAGCATTTT. It encodes CASSLGARRSNQPQHF.

V and J are TRBV7-7 and TRBJ1-4; 9 bases align to TRBD1. Trimming took 5 bases from V and 7 from J; bases not matched to a gene: 14. This CDR3 region has 17 residues. The germline gives CDR1 SSHAT, CDR2 FNYEAQ (reference sequence). The chain's CDR3 is CASSGPGTGCFGEKLFF. The CDR3 region has the DNA TGTGCCAGCAGCGGTCCCGGGACAGGGTGTTTTGGTGAAAAACTGTTTTTT.

The chain carries TRBV20-1 and TRBJ1-1; TRBD1 might be the D (6 bases). V lost 4 bases and J 1 base, leaving 16 bases between the germline ends. The CDR3 is made up of 15 amino acids. Germline V lookup: CDR1 DFQATT, CDR2 SNEGSKA (reference sequence). CDR3: CSATAVGGANTEAFF. The CDR3 DNA reads TGCAGTGCTACCGCCGTTGGGGGGGCGAACACTGAAGCTTTCTTT.

As to this clonotype: Just one base apart from a much larger clone, this may be a read error. The CDR3 ends on some other residue instead of the conserved phenylalanine or tryptophan, so this is likely a read error. The CDR3 protein is CASSSTAGTQYY. The CDR3 coding sequence is TGTGCCAGCAGCTCGACAGCGGGGACCCAGTACTAC. This rearrangement joins TRBV7-8 to TRBJ2-5; D perhaps matches TRBD2 (6 bases). In germline, CDR1 is SGHVS, CDR2 FQNEAQ. This CDR3 has 12 residues. V was clipped by 4 bases and J by 7 bases, with 10 bases between them.

The V gene is TRBV20-1, the J gene TRBJ2-7; 7 bases match TRBD1. Trimming took 0 bases from V and 7 from J; bases not matched to a gene: 6. CDR1 DFQATT and CDR2 SNEGSKA come from the germline V gene (reference sequence). The CDR3 runs 13 residues. The CDR3 loop reads CSAREDRVGEQYF. The CDR3 nucleotides are TGCAGTGCTAGAGAAGACAGGGTAGGGGAGCAGTACTTC.

Concerning this clonotype itself: A much larger clone sits a single nucleotide away, making a read error possible. The chain uses TRBV19 and TRBJ1-5; tentative D call: TRBD1 (5 bases). CDR3 length: 15 amino acids. Between the trimmed V and J ends, which lost 5 bases and 6 bases, there was a span of 17 bases. The V gene's germline CDR1 is LNHDA and CDR2 SQIVND (reference sequence). CDR3 protein: CASSLTWQGRQPQHF. The CDR3 DNA sequence: TGTGCCAGTAGTCTAACGTGGCAGGGACGTCAGCCCCAGCATTTT.

This clonotype was seen a few times. This chain joins TRBV28 and TRBJ1-1; tentative D call: TRBD1 (5 bases). Trimming took off 8 bases at V and 11 bases at J, with 18 bases between the two ends. This CDR3 is 12 amino acids long. Looked up from germline, CDR1 is MDHEN and CDR2 is SYDVKM. The CDR3 sequence is CASARGAGVAFF. CDR3 sequence (DNA): TGTGCCAGCGCCCGGGGAGCGGGGGTTGCTTTCTTT.

This clonotype was counted at least ten times. This chain uses TRBV29-1 with TRBJ2-2; TRBD1 matches 8 bases. The CDR3 is 13 amino acids. Germline V gene data show CDR1 as SQVTM and CDR2 as ANQGSEA. With 7 bases clipped from V and 3 bases from J, the junction kept 4 bases outside the gene matches. Here the CDR3 reads CSARTGYTGELFF. The CDR3 DNA reads as TGCAGCGCCAGGACAGGGTACACCGGGGAGCTGTTTTTT.

Here the CDR3 reads CASSGAGSMEETQYF. Here the CDR3 DNA reads TGTGCCAGTAGTGGGGCAGGGTCAATGGAAGAGACCCAGTACTTC. The V gene is TRBV19, the J gene TRBJ2-5; tentatively, D is TRBD1 (5 bases). V was cut by 5 bases and J by 3 bases, with 16 bases left in between. This CDR3 spans 15 amino acids. Germline V gene lookup returns CDR1 LNHDA and CDR2 SQIVND (reference sequence).

On this clonotype itself: This could be a read error, since a much larger clone is one nucleotide away. The rearrangement links TRBV11-2 to TRBJ1-1; D gene unclear. The CDR3 sequence is 13 residues long. In germline, CDR1 is SGHAT, CDR2 FQNNGV. Deletions cut 2 bases from V and 3 bases from J, with 7 bases between. CDR3 in DNA: TGTGCCAGCAGCTTACAGGAGTACACTGAAGCTTTCTTT. Protein product: CASSLQEYTEAFF.

The chain combines TRBV20-1 with TRBJ1-1, with D maybe TRBD1 (5 bases). The CDR3 consists of 15 residues. Trimming took off 1 base at V and 1 base at J, with 13 bases between the two ends. CDR1 and CDR2 from the germline V gene are DFQATT and SNEGSKA (reference sequence). The CDR3 nucleotides are TGCAGTGCTAGAGCGGGACGACAAGGGAACACTGAAGCTTTCTTT. Its translation is CSARAGRQGNTEAFF.